The rows below give T cell receptor beta chains drawn from one sample of a study of CD8 T cells in ankylosing spondylitis. TCRdb processed the 5' RACE reads anew with MiXCR; each CDR3 protein has one entry. The data show about 840,000 distinct CDR3 sequences, approximately 10% seen once. The sequencing sample was made of blood, either unsorted or a sorted T cell fraction (not recorded which). All receptors derive from a male donor with ankylosing spondylitis. Each CDR3 is given with its conserved first and last residue. The D gene is left open where the match is weak. Rows give clone size only sometimes, using once, few, many, or a class for an expanded clone.

V gene: TRBV5-5
J gene: TRBJ2-1
D gene: TRBD2
clone size: few
CDR3 protein: CASRFAGDNSYNEQFF
CDR3 DNA: TGTGCCAGCCGCTTCGCGGGAGATAACTCCTACAATGAGCAGTTCTTC

V gene: TRBV5-6
J gene: TRBJ2-5
D gene: .
clone size: few
CDR3 protein: CASSLYQVGEATQYF
CDR3 DNA: TGTGCCAGCAGCTTGTACCAGGTCGGGGAAGCGACCCAGTACTTC

V gene: TRBV20-1
J gene: TRBJ2-1
D gene: TRBD2
clone size: .
CDR3 protein: CSARSPGTSGRGRNEQFF
CDR3 DNA: TGCAGTGCTAGAAGTCCCGGGACTAGCGGGAGGGGGCGCAATGAGCAGTTCTTC

V gene: TRBV5-1
J gene: TRBJ2-3
D gene: TRBD1
clone size: few
CDR3 protein: CASSPNAGQGIDTQYF
CDR3 DNA: TGCGCCAGCAGCCCCAACGCGGGACAGGGTATAGATACGCAGTATTTT

V gene: TRBV3-1
J gene: TRBJ1-6
D gene: .
clone size: .
CDR3 protein: CASTQGQYNSPLHF
CDR3 DNA: TGTGCCAGCACCCAAGGGCAGTATAATTCACCCCTCCACTTT

V gene: TRBV2
J gene: TRBJ1-2
D gene: .
clone size: .
CDR3 protein: CASRKTQDGYTF
CDR3 DNA: TGTGCCAGCAGGAAAACTCAAGACGGCTACACCTTC

V gene: TRBV20-1
J gene: TRBJ1-2
D gene: .
clone size: .
CDR3 protein: CSARDTPRGYTF
CDR3 DNA: TGCAGTGCTAGAGATACTCCCCGCGGCTACACCTTC

V gene: TRBV6-5
J gene: TRBJ1-1
D gene: TRBD1
clone size: few
CDR3 protein: CASSYIRTGNTEAFF
CDR3 DNA: TGTGCCAGCAGTTATATCAGGACAGGGAACACTGAAGCTTTCTTT

V gene: TRBV6-1
J gene: TRBJ2-3
D gene: TRBD1
clone size: .
CDR3 protein: CASSQQDRGLTQYF
CDR3 DNA: TGTGCCAGCAGCCAGCAGGACAGGGGATTAACGCAGTATTTT

V gene: TRBV15
J gene: TRBJ1-5
D gene: .
clone size: few
CDR3 protein: CATSRDRSPQHF
CDR3 DNA: TGTGCCACCAGCAGAGATCGGTCGCCCCAGCATTTT

V gene: TRBV4-1
J gene: TRBJ1-4
D gene: .
clone size: .
CDR3 protein: CASSQVMEKLFF
CDR3 DNA: TGCGCCAGCAGCCAAGTTATGGAAAAACTGTTTTTT

V gene: TRBV7-2
J gene: TRBJ1-5
D gene: .
clone size: .
CDR3 protein: CASSLRTLQPQHF
CDR3 DNA: TGTGCCAGCAGCTTAAGGACTCTTCAGCCCCAGCATTTT

V gene: TRBV12-3/TRBV12-4
J gene: TRBJ2-1
D gene: .
clone size: few
CDR3 protein: CASSFRYDGDEQFF
CDR3 DNA: TGTGCCAGCAGTTTCCGGTACGACGGGGATGAGCAGTTCTTC

V gene: TRBV15
J gene: TRBJ2-2
D gene: .
clone size: .
CDR3 protein: CATSRVGAGELFF
CDR3 DNA: TGTGCCACCAGCAGAGTTGGGGCGGGGGAGCTGTTTTTT

V gene: TRBV20-1
J gene: TRBJ2-2
D gene: TRBD1
clone size: few
CDR3 protein: CSARGQGARTGELFF
CDR3 DNA: TGCAGTGCTCGAGGACAGGGGGCTCGGACCGGGGAGCTGTTTTTT

V gene: TRBV3-1
J gene: TRBJ2-7
D gene: TRBD1
clone size: .
CDR3 protein: CASSETGTGPYEQYF
CDR3 DNA: TGTGCCAGCAGCGAAACCGGGACAGGGCCCTACGAGCAGTACTTC

V gene: TRBV20-1
J gene: TRBJ2-2
D gene: .
clone size: few
CDR3 protein: CSAREPRRGLTGELFF
CDR3 DNA: TGCAGTGCTAGAGAGCCCCGCAGGGGATTGACCGGGGAGCTGTTTTTT

V gene: TRBV5-1
J gene: TRBJ2-5
D gene: TRBD1
clone size: few
CDR3 protein: CASSKGTGSGETQYF
CDR3 DNA: TGCGCCAGCAGCAAAGGGACAGGTTCAGGAGAGACCCAGTACTTC

V gene: TRBV7-9
J gene: TRBJ2-6
D gene: .
clone size: many
CDR3 protein: CASSLDGAGANVLTF
CDR3 DNA: TGTGCCAGCAGCTTAGATGGGGCTGGGGCCAACGTCCTGACTTTC

V gene: TRBV2
J gene: TRBJ2-1
D gene: .
clone size: .
CDR3 protein: CASRPTFEQFF
CDR3 DNA: TGTGCCAGCAGGCCCACCTTTGAGCAGTTCTTC

V gene: TRBV10-3
J gene: TRBJ1-2
D gene: .
clone size: .
CDR3 protein: CATTGAKGDGYTF
CDR3 DNA: TGTGCCACGACTGGAGCAAAGGGAGATGGCTACACCTTC

V gene: TRBV4-3
J gene: TRBJ2-7
D gene: .
clone size: .
CDR3 protein: CASSQAPRLGRAHEQYF
CDR3 DNA: TGCGCCAGCAGCCAAGCCCCGCGGTTAGGCAGGGCCCACGAGCAGTACTTC

V gene: TRBV5-1
J gene: TRBJ2-2
D gene: .
clone size: many
CDR3 protein: CASYSGAVRSGELFF
CDR3 DNA: TGCGCCAGCTACTCCGGGGCGGTTAGATCCGGGGAGCTGTTTTTT

V gene: TRBV7-3
J gene: TRBJ2-7
D gene: .
clone size: .
CDR3 protein: CASSLLGENDEQYF
CDR3 DNA: TGTGCCAGCAGCTTGTTAGGGGAGAACGACGAGCAGTACTTC

V gene: TRBV9
J gene: TRBJ2-5
D gene: .
clone size: few
CDR3 protein: CASSFHHRPSQETQYF
CDR3 DNA: TGTGCCAGCAGCTTCCATCATCGACCATCCCAAGAGACCCAGTACTTC

V gene: TRBV6-5
J gene: TRBJ2-7
D gene: .
clone size: many
CDR3 protein: CASSTGYEQYF
CDR3 DNA: TGTGCCAGTAGCACCGGGTACGAGCAGTACTTC

V gene: TRBV20-1
J gene: TRBJ2-1
D gene: .
clone size: few
CDR3 protein: CSARVVQGPSYNEQFF
CDR3 DNA: TGCAGTGCTAGAGTTGTCCAGGGGCCTTCGTACAATGAGCAGTTCTTC

V gene: TRBV29-1
J gene: TRBJ1-4
D gene: .
clone size: .
CDR3 protein: CSVEWGKGEKLFF
CDR3 DNA: TGCAGCGTTGAATGGGGGAAGGGTGAAAAACTGTTTTTT

V gene: TRBV6-1
J gene: TRBJ2-1
D gene: .
clone size: few
CDR3 protein: CASRALGGGYNEQFF
CDR3 DNA: TGTGCCAGCAGAGCCCTCGGGGGCGGGTACAATGAGCAGTTCTTC

V gene: TRBV11-2
J gene: TRBJ2-1
D gene: TRBD2
clone size: .
CDR3 protein: CASSRSGTSGRPPYNEQFF
CDR3 DNA: TGTGCCAGCAGCCGATCCGGGACTAGCGGGAGGCCGCCCTACAATGAGCAGTTCTTC

V gene: TRBV4-3
J gene: TRBJ2-6
D gene: .
clone size: few
CDR3 protein: CASSQAISGIPGANVLTF
CDR3 DNA: TGCGCCAGCAGCCAAGCTATTTCGGGGATCCCTGGGGCCAACGTCCTGACTTTC

V gene: TRBV2
J gene: TRBJ1-1
D gene: .
clone size: .
CDR3 protein: CASRPRGSEAFF
CDR3 DNA: TGTGCCAGCCGTCCTCGGGGGTCTGAAGCTTTCTTT

V gene: TRBV20-1
J gene: TRBJ2-7
D gene: TRBD1
clone size: .
CDR3 protein: CSADRVYEQYF
CDR3 DNA: TGCAGTGCTGACAGGGTCTACGAGCAGTACTTC

V gene: TRBV2
J gene: TRBJ1-5
D gene: .
clone size: .
CDR3 protein: CASGGGRAGRPQHF
CDR3 DNA: TGTGCCAGTGGAGGGGGACGTGCTGGGCGGCCCCAGCATTTT

V gene: TRBV11-2
J gene: TRBJ2-1
D gene: TRBD2
clone size: few
CDR3 protein: CASSPRRASGRSNEQFF
CDR3 DNA: TGTGCCAGCAGCCCCCGGCGGGCTAGCGGGAGGAGTAATGAGCAGTTCTTC

V gene: TRBV7-2
J gene: TRBJ2-1
D gene: .
clone size: few
CDR3 protein: CASSLGFSYNEQFF
CDR3 DNA: TGTGCCAGCAGCTTAGGTTTCTCCTACAATGAGCAGTTCTTC

V gene: TRBV7-2
J gene: TRBJ2-5
D gene: .
clone size: few
CDR3 protein: CASSLSRESWETQYF
CDR3 DNA: TGTGCCAGCAGCTTATCTCGGGAATCTTGGGAGACCCAGTACTTC

V gene: TRBV7-2
J gene: TRBJ2-3
D gene: .
clone size: .
CDR3 protein: CASSHGDIDTQYF
CDR3 DNA: TGTGCCAGCAGTCACGGCGACATAGATACGCAGTATTTT

V gene: TRBV7-2
J gene: TRBJ1-5
D gene: .
clone size: many
CDR3 protein: CASSYYGGQPQHF
CDR3 DNA: TGTGCCAGCAGCTACTACGGGGGTCAGCCCCAGCATTTT

V gene: TRBV28
J gene: TRBJ2-1
D gene: .
clone size: .
CDR3 protein: CASSAPGDPSYNEQFF
CDR3 DNA: TGTGCCAGCAGCGCCCCAGGGGACCCCTCCTACAATGAGCAGTTCTTC

V gene: TRBV20-1
J gene: TRBJ1-1
D gene: .
clone size: .
CDR3 protein: CSARERTRAFF
CDR3 DNA: TGCAGTGCTAGAGAACGAACTCGGGCTTTCTTT

V gene: TRBV4-2
J gene: TRBJ2-7
D gene: .
clone size: few
CDR3 protein: CASSQYGWGTRFYEQYF
CDR3 DNA: TGTGCCAGCAGCCAATACGGATGGGGGACCCGCTTCTACGAGCAGTACTTC

V gene: TRBV7-2
J gene: TRBJ1-2
D gene: TRBD1
clone size: .
CDR3 protein: CASSPYRGPYGYTF
CDR3 DNA: TGTGCCAGCAGCCCTTACAGGGGCCCCTATGGCTACACCTTC

V gene: TRBV20-1
J gene: TRBJ2-7
D gene: .
clone size: .
CDR3 protein: CSARGASAYEQYF
CDR3 DNA: TGCAGTGCTAGAGGAGCCAGCGCCTACGAGCAGTACTTC

V gene: TRBV27
J gene: TRBJ2-6
D gene: .
clone size: .
CDR3 protein: CASRRRGQPGANVLTF
CDR3 DNA: TGTGCCAGCCGGCGACGGGGACAACCTGGGGCCAACGTCCTGACTTTC

V gene: TRBV6-6
J gene: TRBJ2-7
D gene: .
clone size: .
CDR3 protein: CASSLHEEGQYF
CDR3 DNA: TGTGCCAGCAGTCTCCATGAGGAGGGGCAGTACTTC

V gene: TRBV7-2
J gene: TRBJ2-1
D gene: .
clone size: few
CDR3 protein: CASSRSSANYNEQFF
CDR3 DNA: TGTGCCAGCAGCCGTTCCAGTGCTAACTACAATGAGCAGTTCTTC

V gene: TRBV7-3
J gene: TRBJ2-7
D gene: .
clone size: .
CDR3 protein: CASSSSEQYF
CDR3 DNA: TGTGCCAGCAGTAGTTCCGAGCAGTACTTC

V gene: TRBV20-1
J gene: TRBJ2-7
D gene: TRBD2
clone size: .
CDR3 protein: CSARAGTSGPYEQYF
CDR3 DNA: TGCAGTGCTAGGGCCGGGACTAGCGGACCCTACGAGCAGTACTTC

V gene: TRBV12-3/TRBV12-4
J gene: TRBJ2-7
D gene: .
clone size: .
CDR3 protein: CASRQNEGQTYEQYF
CDR3 DNA: TGTGCCAGCAGACAGAATGAGGGGCAGACCTACGAGCAGTACTTC

V gene: TRBV12-3/TRBV12-4
J gene: TRBJ2-1
D gene: .
clone size: many
CDR3 protein: CASSLGDSGRTEQFF
CDR3 DNA: TGTGCCAGCAGTTTAGGGGACTCCGGCCGGACTGAGCAGTTCTTC

V gene: TRBV5-1
J gene: TRBJ2-5
D gene: .
clone size: .
CDR3 protein: CASSTASQGETQYF
CDR3 DNA: TGCGCCAGCAGCACCGCTAGCCAGGGAGAGACCCAGTACTTC

V gene: TRBV7-2
J gene: TRBJ1-2
D gene: .
clone size: few
CDR3 protein: CASSLASGPLYGYTF
CDR3 DNA: TGTGCCAGCAGCTTAGCCTCCGGGCCCCTCTATGGCTACACCTTC

V gene: TRBV5-1
J gene: TRBJ2-6
D gene: TRBD1
clone size: many
CDR3 protein: CASSFRGPGANVLTF
CDR3 DNA: TGCGCCAGCAGCTTTAGGGGGCCAGGGGCCAACGTCCTGACTTTC

V gene: TRBV7-2
J gene: TRBJ2-5
D gene: TRBD2
clone size: few
CDR3 protein: CASSLALAGTQETQYF
CDR3 DNA: TGTGCCAGCAGCTTAGCTCTAGCGGGAACCCAAGAGACCCAGTACTTC

V gene: TRBV18
J gene: TRBJ1-5
D gene: .
clone size: .
CDR3 protein: CASSPDSGLEPQHF
CDR3 DNA: TGTGCCAGCTCACCCGACAGCGGGCTTGAGCCCCAGCATTTT

V gene: TRBV30
J gene: TRBJ2-1
D gene: .
clone size: few
CDR3 protein: CAWSVRGSSYNEQFF
CDR3 DNA: TGTGCCTGGAGTGTAAGAGGAAGTTCCTACAATGAGCAGTTCTTC

V gene: TRBV6-5
J gene: TRBJ1-6
D gene: .
clone size: .
CDR3 protein: CASSYSNFTPDSPLHF
CDR3 DNA: TGTGCCAGCAGTTACTCGAATTTTACTCCGGATTCACCCCTCCACTTT

V gene: TRBV7-2
J gene: TRBJ2-1
D gene: .
clone size: .
CDR3 protein: CATSGAPGYNEQFF
CDR3 DNA: TGTGCCACCTCTGGGGCGCCAGGCTACAATGAGCAGTTCTTC